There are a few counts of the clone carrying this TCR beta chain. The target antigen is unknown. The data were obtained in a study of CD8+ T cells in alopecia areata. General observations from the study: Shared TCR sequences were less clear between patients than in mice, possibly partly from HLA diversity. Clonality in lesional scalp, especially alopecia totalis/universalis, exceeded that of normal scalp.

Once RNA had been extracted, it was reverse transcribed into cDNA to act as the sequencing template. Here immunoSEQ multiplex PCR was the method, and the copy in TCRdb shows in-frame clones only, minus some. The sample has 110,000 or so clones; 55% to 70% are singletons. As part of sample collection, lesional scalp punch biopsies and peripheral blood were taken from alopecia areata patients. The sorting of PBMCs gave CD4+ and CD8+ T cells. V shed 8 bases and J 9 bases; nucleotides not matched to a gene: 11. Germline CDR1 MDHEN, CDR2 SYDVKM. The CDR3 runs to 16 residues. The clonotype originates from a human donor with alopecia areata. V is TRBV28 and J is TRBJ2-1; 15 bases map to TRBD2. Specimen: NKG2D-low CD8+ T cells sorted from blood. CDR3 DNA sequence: TGTGCCAGCGGACTAGCGGGAGGGCCCTCCTTGTCTGAGCAGTTCTTC. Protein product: CASGLAGGPSLSEQFF.